This TCR beta chain appears in the sequencing data of a study of CD8 T cells in Susac syndrome. General study points: No clonal expansion appeared among CD4+ T cells in Susac patients. The study's TCR sequencing and HLA analysis drew on a certain number of individuals. That number was acknowledged as relatively small.

The T cells that were sequenced for TCR beta were CD8+ and CD4+ cells from blood. RNA in amounts of roughly 0.5 to 1 ug was reverse transcribed with random hexamers. TCR beta CDR3 was amplified by immunoSEQ multiplex PCR. This amplification extended across 54 Vbeta and 13 Jbeta segments. TCRdb independently ran MiXCR on the immunoSEQ multiplex PCR reads; one entry per CDR3 protein. The profile shows some 200,000 distinct CDR3 sequences, almost 96% of them singletons. In regard to this clonotype: Its specificity is unknown.

The CDR3 consists of 13 residues. The J segment lost 7 bases and the V segment lost 0 bases, leaving 2 bases of the junction unmatched. Germline V gives CDR1 GTSNPN, CDR2 SVGIG (reference sequence). Material for sequencing was CD4+ T cells from PBMCs. The clonotype was recovered from a human donor with Susac syndrome. This chain connects TRBV30 to TRBJ1-2; 10 nucleotides agree with TRBD1. In DNA form, the CDR3 reads TGTGCCTGGAGTGTTGACAGGGGGCTTGGCTACACCTTC. Protein: CAWSVDRGLGYTF.